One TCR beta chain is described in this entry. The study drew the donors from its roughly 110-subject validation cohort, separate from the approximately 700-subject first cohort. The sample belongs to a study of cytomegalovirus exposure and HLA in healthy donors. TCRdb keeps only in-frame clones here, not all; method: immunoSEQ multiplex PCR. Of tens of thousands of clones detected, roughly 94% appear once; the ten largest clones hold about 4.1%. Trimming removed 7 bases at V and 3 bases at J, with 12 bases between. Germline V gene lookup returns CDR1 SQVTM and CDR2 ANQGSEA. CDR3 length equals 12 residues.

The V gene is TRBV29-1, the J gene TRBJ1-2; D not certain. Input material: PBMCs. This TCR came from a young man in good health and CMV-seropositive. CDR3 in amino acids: CSADFGDYGYTF. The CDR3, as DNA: TGCAGCGCCGATTTCGGGGACTATGGCTACACCTTC.